This T cell receptor beta chain derives from a study of identifying expanded T cells in peripheral blood. About this clone itself: Its target is unknown.

Study-wide findings and caveats: Differentially abundant clones: approximately 1.3 between replicates, roughly 16 at roughly 13 days, approximately 19 at four. Across healthy donors, higher total template counts meant significantly greater roughly two-week count variance.

Libraries were prepared by immunoSEQ multiplex PCR; TCRdb keeps only in-frame clonotypes and omits some of them. The sample lists about 52,000 clones; approximately 79% were seen once. During the collection period, no donor immune events like infections were recorded. CDR3 length equals 15 residues. Trimming stripped 2 bases from V and 2 bases from J, with 12 bases between. The germline CDR1 and CDR2 sequences are SGHAT and FQNNGV. The gene calls are TRBV11-2 and TRBJ1-2; D is perhaps TRBD1 (6 bases). The TCR comes from a person aged 18 to 70 in good health. The sequenced material came from blood. The CDR3 DNA follows: TGTGCCAGCAGCTTATCGGACAGCGCAAACTATGGCTACACCTTC. This codes for CASSLSDSANYGYTF.